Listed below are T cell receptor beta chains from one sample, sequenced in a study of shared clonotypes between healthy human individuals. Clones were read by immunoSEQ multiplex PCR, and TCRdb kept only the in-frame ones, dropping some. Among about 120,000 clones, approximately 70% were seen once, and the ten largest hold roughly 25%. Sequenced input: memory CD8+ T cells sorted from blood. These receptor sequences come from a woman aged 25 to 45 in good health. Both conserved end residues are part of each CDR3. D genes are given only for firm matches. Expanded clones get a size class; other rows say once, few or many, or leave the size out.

TGTGCCAGCAGCTCCACTTTTGGACAGGGGAGCTCCTACGAGCAGTACTTC	CASSSTFGQGSSYEQYF	TRBV5-4	TRBJ2-7	NA	TRBD1
TGTGCCTGGAGTGTACAGTACGAGCAGTACTTC	CAWSVQYEQYF	TRBV30	TRBJ2-7	NA	NA
TGTGCCAGCACCAGGGCCGGAGCCTACGAGCAGTACTTC	CASTRAGAYEQYF	TRBV27	TRBJ2-7	NA	NA
TGTGCCAGCAGCCGCTCGGGGGGCGGGGGATACAATGAGCAGTTCTTC	CASSRSGGGGYNEQFF	TRBV7-9	TRBJ2-1	NA	NA
TGTGCCAGCAGTTTATCGTTCGTGGGGGGTGCCGAGCAGTACTTC	CASSLSFVGGAEQYF	TRBV27	TRBJ2-7	NA	NA
TGTGCCAGCAGCCTCAGCGGGGAATCGACAGCACTGTTTTTT	CASSLSGESTALFF	TRBV7-6	TRBJ1-4	few	NA
TGCGCCAGCAGCCACCGACAGAACACTGAAGCTTTCTTT	CASSHRQNTEAFF	TRBV4-1	TRBJ1-1	NA	NA
TGTGCCACCAGCAGACAAGTGGGACACGTCTCTGGAAACACCATATATTTT	CATSRQVGHVSGNTIYF	TRBV15	TRBJ1-3	NA	NA
TGTGCCAGCAGCTTCCTCGGAGGGTTTGAAGAGACCCAGTACTTC	CASSFLGGFEETQYF	TRBV7-3	TRBJ2-5	NA	NA
TGTGCCAGCAGTGACTCGAGTCTAGCTGTAAATGAGCAGTTCTTC	CASSDSSLAVNEQFF	TRBV6-4	TRBJ2-1	NA	NA
TGTGCCAGCAGGTCCCACGGGGTCCTCGAAGGGTATGGCTACACCTTC	CASRSHGVLEGYGYTF	TRBV28	TRBJ1-2	NA	NA
TGTGCCAGCTCACCTGTCGGAACCTACCTACCCGGGGCTAACTATGGCTACACCTTC	CASSPVGTYLPGANYGYTF	TRBV18	TRBJ1-2	NA	NA
TGTGCCAGCAGCCAAGATCAAGCGGGAGGGTACGACGAGCAGTACTTC	CASSQDQAGGYDEQYF	TRBV4-2	TRBJ2-7	many	TRBD2
TGTGCCAGCAGTACCAGATCCAAATCTGGAAACACCATATATTTT	CASSTRSKSGNTIYF	TRBV27	TRBJ1-3	NA	NA
TGTGCCAGCAGCTCCCAGGGTGACAGCTACGAGCAGTACTTC	CASSSQGDSYEQYF	TRBV11-2	TRBJ2-7	NA	NA
TGTGCCAGTACCTTGTTTCGGGGACGGGAGGAAAAACTGTTTTTT	CASTLFRGREEKLFF	TRBV19	TRBJ1-4	NA	NA
TGCAGCGTTCACGGACAGGGCTCCTACGAGCAGTACTTC	CSVHGQGSYEQYF	TRBV29-1	TRBJ2-7	NA	TRBD1
TGTGCCAGCAGTGAGGGACTAGCAACAGATACGCAGTATTTT	CASSEGLATDTQYF	TRBV6-4	TRBJ2-3	NA	TRBD2
TGTGCCAGCAGCAACGCCCCGGGACTAGCGGGAGACAATGAGCAGTTCTTC	CASSNAPGLAGDNEQFF	TRBV7-2	TRBJ2-1	NA	TRBD2